This T cell receptor beta chain was obtained from a study of cytotoxic CD8 clonotypes in ibrutinib-treated CLL. Whole-study findings and limits: Few clonotypes were public, and these shrank or held steady under treatment.

The CDR3 covers 15 residues. Germline assignment: CDR1 ENHRY and CDR2 SYGVKD. Trimming pared 3 bases from V and 0 bases from J, leaving 9 bases between. TCRdb's copy holds only in-frame clones and misses some; the assay was immunoSEQ multiplex PCR. This sample has around 20,000 clones, with over 70% found just once. A note on this clone: What it recognizes is unknown.

The receptor was isolated from a human donor with chronic lymphocytic leukemia. The V and J genes are TRBV10-3 and TRBJ1-3; D is unclear. Here the sequenced sample was PBMCs, taken before ibrutinib treatment. As DNA, the CDR3 is TGTGCCATCAGTGATGGCGGATTCTCTGGAAACACCATATATTTT. This sequence encodes CAISDGGFSGNTIYF.